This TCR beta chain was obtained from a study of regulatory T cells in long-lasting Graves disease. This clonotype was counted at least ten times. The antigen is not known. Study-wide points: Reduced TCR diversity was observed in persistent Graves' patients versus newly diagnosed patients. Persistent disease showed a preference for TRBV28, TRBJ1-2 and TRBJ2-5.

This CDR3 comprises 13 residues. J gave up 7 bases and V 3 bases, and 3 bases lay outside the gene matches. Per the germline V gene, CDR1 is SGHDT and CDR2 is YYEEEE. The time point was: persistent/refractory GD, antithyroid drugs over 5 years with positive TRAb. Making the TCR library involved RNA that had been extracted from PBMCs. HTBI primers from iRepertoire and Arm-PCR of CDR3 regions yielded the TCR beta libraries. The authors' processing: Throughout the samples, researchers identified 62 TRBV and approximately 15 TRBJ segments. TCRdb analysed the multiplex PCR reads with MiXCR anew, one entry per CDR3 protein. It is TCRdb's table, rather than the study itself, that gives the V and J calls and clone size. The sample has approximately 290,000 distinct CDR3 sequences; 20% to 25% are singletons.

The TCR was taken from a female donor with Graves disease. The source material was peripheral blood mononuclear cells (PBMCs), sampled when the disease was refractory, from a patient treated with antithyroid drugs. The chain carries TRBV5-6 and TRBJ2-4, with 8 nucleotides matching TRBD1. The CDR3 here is CASSWDRSNIQYF. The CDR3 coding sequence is TGTGCCAGCAGCTGGGACAGGTCGAACATTCAGTACTTC.